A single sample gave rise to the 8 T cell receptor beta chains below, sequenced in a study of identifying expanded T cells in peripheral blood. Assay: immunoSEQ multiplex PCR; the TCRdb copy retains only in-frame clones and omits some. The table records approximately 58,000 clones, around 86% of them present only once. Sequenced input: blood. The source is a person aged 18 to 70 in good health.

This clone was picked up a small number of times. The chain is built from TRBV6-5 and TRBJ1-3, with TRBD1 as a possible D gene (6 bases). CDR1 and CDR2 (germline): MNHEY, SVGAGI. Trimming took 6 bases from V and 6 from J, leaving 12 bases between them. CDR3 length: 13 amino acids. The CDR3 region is CASRDRSPNTIYF. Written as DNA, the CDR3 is TGTGCCAGCAGAGACAGGAGTCCAAACACCATATATTTT.

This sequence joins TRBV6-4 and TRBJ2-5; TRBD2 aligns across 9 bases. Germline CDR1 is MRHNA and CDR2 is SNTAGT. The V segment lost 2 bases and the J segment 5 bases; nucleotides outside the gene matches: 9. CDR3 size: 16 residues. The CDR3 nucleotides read TGTGCCAGCAGTGACGGGCTTAGGACTAGCGTTGAGACCCAGTACTTC. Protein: CASSDGLRTSVETQYF.

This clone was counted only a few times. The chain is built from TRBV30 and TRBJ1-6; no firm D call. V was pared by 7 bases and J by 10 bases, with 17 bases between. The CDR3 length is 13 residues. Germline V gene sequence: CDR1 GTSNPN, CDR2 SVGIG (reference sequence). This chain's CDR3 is CALTVPGRSPLHF. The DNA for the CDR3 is TGTGCCTTGACCGTCCCCGGTCGATCACCCCTCCACTTT.

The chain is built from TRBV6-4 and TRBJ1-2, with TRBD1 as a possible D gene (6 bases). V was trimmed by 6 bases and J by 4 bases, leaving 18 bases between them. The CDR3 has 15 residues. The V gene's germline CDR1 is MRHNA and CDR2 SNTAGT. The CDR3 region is CASSQSAGAGYGYTF. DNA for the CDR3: TGTGCCAGCAGCCAAAGCGCGGGGGCTGGCTATGGCTACACCTTC.

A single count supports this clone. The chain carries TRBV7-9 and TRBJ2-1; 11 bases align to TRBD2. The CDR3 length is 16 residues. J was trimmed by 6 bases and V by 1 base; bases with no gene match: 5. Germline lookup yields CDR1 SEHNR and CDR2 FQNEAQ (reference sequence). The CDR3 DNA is TGTGCCAGCAGCTTAGTCCCTAGCGGGAGGCGCAATGAGCAGTTCTTC. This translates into CASSLVPSGRRNEQFF.

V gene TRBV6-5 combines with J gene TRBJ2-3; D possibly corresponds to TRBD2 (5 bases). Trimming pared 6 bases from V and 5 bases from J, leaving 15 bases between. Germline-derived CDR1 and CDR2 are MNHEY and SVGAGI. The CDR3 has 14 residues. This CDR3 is CASSRNLAEDTQYF. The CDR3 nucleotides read TGTGCCAGCAGCCGAAATCTAGCTGAAGATACGCAGTATTTT.

As DNA, the CDR3 is TGCGCCAGCAGCCAAGGTTGGCTAGCGGGGGGAGGAGATACGCAGTATTTT. This translates into CASSQGWLAGGGDTQYF. V and J are TRBV4-1 and TRBJ2-3, with 11 bases identical to TRBD2. J lost 5 bases, V lost 1 base, and 8 bases had no gene match. This CDR3 is 17 amino acids long. Per germline, CDR1 MGHRA and CDR2 YSYEKL.

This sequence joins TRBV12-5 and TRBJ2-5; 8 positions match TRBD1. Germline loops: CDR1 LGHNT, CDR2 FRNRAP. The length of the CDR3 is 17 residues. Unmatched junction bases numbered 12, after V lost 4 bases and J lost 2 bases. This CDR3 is CASGSLETGVGQETQYF. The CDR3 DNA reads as TGTGCTAGTGGTTCCCTTGAGACAGGGGTTGGACAAGAGACCCAGTACTTC.